Below, 24 T cell receptor beta chains from the same sample are listed, as sequenced in a study of blood T cell repertoires in COVID-19. The method was immunoSEQ multiplex PCR; TCRdb's version includes in-frame clones alone and lacks a portion of them. This sample has more than 200,000 clones, with around four fifths found just once. Sequenced sample: peripheral blood. The receptors come from a woman of 80 years or more with COVID-19, enrolled during active disease.

V and J are TRBV28 and TRBJ2-7, with 10 bases lining up with TRBD1. J gave up 3 bases and V 4 bases, and 9 bases lay outside the gene matches. CDR3 length equals 16 residues. The germline V gene has CDR1 MDHEN and CDR2 SYDVKM. CDR3 sequence: CASSSSGTGAIYEQYF. CDR3 bases: TGTGCCAGCAGTTCATCCGGGACAGGGGCAATCTACGAGCAGTACTTC.

V gene TRBV5-5 combines with J gene TRBJ1-5; 9 bases map to TRBD1. Trimming took 6 bases from V and 7 from J; bases not matched to a gene: 11. The length of the CDR3 is 15 residues. CDR1 and CDR2 (germline): SGHKS, YYEKEE (reference sequence). The CDR3 here is CASNLQGASGQPQHF. The CDR3 DNA follows: TGTGCCAGCAACTTACAGGGGGCATCAGGACAGCCCCAGCATTTT.

This sequence joins TRBV7-2 and TRBJ1-5; 9 bases fit TRBD1. The CDR3 contains 15 residues. V gave up 6 bases and J gave up 3 bases; unmatched junction bases: 6. Germline V gene data show CDR1 as SGHTA and CDR2 as FQGNSA. The CDR3 DNA follows: TGTGCCAGCAGTCGGACAGGGGCGCACAATCAGCCCCAGCATTTT. Amino acids: CASSRTGAHNQPQHF.

This rearrangement joins TRBV7-2 to TRBJ1-6; D unclear. CDR3 length: 16 residues. Germline V gene sequence: CDR1 SGHTA, CDR2 FQGNSA. Trimming took 5 bases from V and 9 from J, leaving 20 bases between them. CDR3: CASSTATGFWSSPLHF. In DNA, the CDR3 is TGTGCCAGCAGCACAGCGACGGGATTTTGGAGTTCACCCCTCCACTTT.

V is TRBV12-3 or TRBV12-4 and J is TRBJ1-3; D unresolved. The CDR3 covers 13 residues. Trimming took off 6 bases at V and 4 bases at J, with 10 bases between the two ends. The chain's CDR3 is CASSGFEGNTIYF. The DNA for the CDR3 is TGTGCCAGCAGCGGGTTTGAAGGAAACACCATATATTTT.

Only a few counts were recorded for this clone. J is TRBJ2-1 and V is TRBV30; 8 nucleotides agree with TRBD1. From germline, CDR1 is GTSNPN and CDR2 SVGIG (reference sequence). The CDR3 spans 11 residues. V was pared by 3 bases and J by 16 bases, with 8 bases of the junction left unmatched. The CDR3 sequence: CAWRTGTGAFF. CDR3 coding DNA: TGTGCCTGGAGAACGGGGACAGGAGCCTTCTTC.

The sample holds a few counts of this clone. This chain connects TRBV5-1 to TRBJ1-1; 9 bases line up with TRBD1. V shed 3 bases and J 1 base; nucleotides not matched to a gene: 10. Germline V gene data show CDR1 as SGHRS and CDR2 as YFSETQ. CDR3 length: 17 amino acids. The CDR3: CASSYRGRSLQNTEAFF. CDR3 bases: TGCGCCAGCAGCTACAGGGGGCGCAGCTTACAGAACACTGAAGCTTTCTTT.

The chain recombines TRBV6-2 or TRBV6-3 with TRBJ1-2; TRBD1 agrees at 9 bases. This CDR3 is built from 15 residues. Germline CDR1 and CDR2: MNHEY and SVGEGT. V trimming: 0 bases; J trimming: 2 bases; junction bases outside the gene matches: 1. The chain's CDR3 is CASSYSGTGNYGYTF. CDR3 in DNA: TGTGCCAGCAGTTACTCGGGGACAGGGAACTATGGCTACACCTTC.

The table lists this clone with a count of one. This chain joins TRBV4-3 and TRBJ2-7; D unclear. The CDR3 is 13 amino acids. V dropped 0 bases and J dropped 4 bases, with 7 bases sitting between them. Germline V gene lookup returns CDR1 LGHNA and CDR2 YSLEER. CDR3 nucleotides: TGCGCCAGCAGCCAAGATCTAGTATACGAGCAGTACTTC. This codes for CASSQDLVYEQYF.

V gene TRBV28 combines with J gene TRBJ1-2, with D unclear. V gave up 6 bases and J gave up 7 bases, with 12 bases separating them. CDR3 length equals 12 residues. Looked up from germline, CDR1 is MDHEN and CDR2 is SYDVKM. The CDR3 nucleotides read TGTGCCAGCAGCTCAGCGCCCGTTGGCTACACCTTC. Encoded protein: CASSSAPVGYTF.

The chain uses TRBV5-1 and TRBJ2-5; 7 bases match TRBD1. J was trimmed by 4 bases and V by 7 bases; bases with no gene match: 10. There are 14 residues in the CDR3. CDR1 SGHRS and CDR2 YFSETQ come from the germline V gene. The CDR3 DNA follows: TGCGCCAGCGCTACGACAGGGAGCCGAGAGACCCAGTACTTC. Residues: CASATTGSRETQYF.

This clone was recorded once. The V gene is TRBV6-6, the J gene TRBJ2-7; D call uncertain. CDR3 length: 11 residues. Germline assignment: CDR1 MNHNY and CDR2 SVGAGI (reference sequence). V lost 4 bases to trimming and J lost 4 bases, with 5 bases between them. The CDR3 loop is CASSFRYEQYF. The CDR3 region has the DNA TGTGCCAGCAGTTTCAGATACGAGCAGTACTTC.

The J gene is TRBJ1-4, the V gene TRBV6-6; D call uncertain. CDR1 MNHNY and CDR2 SVGAGI come from the germline V gene (reference sequence). Trimming stripped 8 bases from V and 6 bases from J, with 13 bases between. The length of the CDR3 is 13 residues. The CDR3, as DNA: TGTGCCAGCTTGCCGGGCGGGGATGAAAAACTGTTTTTT. This encodes CASLPGGDEKLFF.

This clone was seen a single time. This chain links TRBV30 with TRBJ2-7; TRBD2 aligns across 8 bases. This CDR3 spans 14 amino acids. Trimming cost V 2 bases and J 4 bases; bases outside gene matches: 7. Germline V gene sequence: CDR1 GTSNPN, CDR2 SVGIG (reference sequence). CDR3 coding DNA: TGTGCCTGGAGTCTCCCTGCGGGAGGTTACGAGCAGTACTTC. The encoded protein is CAWSLPAGGYEQYF.

The V gene is TRBV5-4, the J gene TRBJ2-1, with D possibly being TRBD2 (6 bases). CDR1 and CDR2 (germline): SGHNT, YYREEE (reference sequence). The germline V and J ends were trimmed by 4 bases and 1 base, with 21 bases remaining between them. The CDR3 is made up of 18 amino acids. CDR3 nucleotide sequence: TGTGCCAGCAGCCGCCGGGACTTCCCGTTAAGTTCCTACAATGAGCAGTTCTTC. As protein: CASSRRDFPLSSYNEQFF.

This chain joins TRBV6-4 and TRBJ2-3; TRBD2 might be the D (6 bases). Germline CDR1 and CDR2: MRHNA and SNTAGT. Trimming took off 3 bases at V and 6 bases at J, with 10 bases between the two ends. CDR3 length equals 13 residues. CDR3 in DNA: TGTGCCAGCAGTGAACAAGGAGGGGATACGCAGTATTTT. This sequence encodes CASSEQGGDTQYF.

The CDR3 nucleotides read TGTGCCATCAGTGAGGGGCAGTATGGCTACACCTTC. Translating it yields CAISEGQYGYTF. The rearrangement uses TRBV10-3 and TRBJ1-2; D is uncertain. Trimming removed 2 bases at V and 5 bases at J, with 6 bases between. The CDR3 length is 12 residues. Germline V gene data show CDR1 as ENHRY and CDR2 as SYGVKD.

The chain joins TRBV12-3 or TRBV12-4 to TRBJ1-1; the D gene is possibly TRBD1 (6 bases). Trimming left V 6 bases short and J 10 bases short, with 15 bases between. This CDR3 is 12 amino acids long. The CDR3 region is CASSLIQGTAFF. In DNA, the CDR3 is TGTGCCAGCAGCCTAATCCAGGGGACAGCTTTCTTT.

The genes are TRBV13 and TRBJ1-1, with TRBD1 matching over 7 bases. This CDR3 is 16 amino acids long. Germline trimming cut 6 bases from V and 0 bases from J; bases unmatched to any gene: 10. Germline V gives CDR1 PRHDT, CDR2 FYEKMQ (reference sequence). CDR3 loop: CASRDRTGILNTEAFF. The CDR3 DNA is TGTGCCAGCAGGGATCGGACAGGTATTCTGAACACTGAAGCTTTCTTT.

V gene TRBV4-2 combines with J gene TRBJ1-4; 9 bases agree with TRBD1. CDR1 and CDR2 from the germline V gene are LGHNA and YNFKEQ. The ends lost 4 bases at V and 2 bases at J; junction bases unmatched: 5. There are 16 residues in the CDR3. Here the CDR3 reads CASSPQGAGTNEKLFF. The CDR3, as DNA: TGTGCCAGCAGCCCACAGGGGGCTGGCACTAATGAAAAACTGTTTTTT.

The count of this clone is one. This sequence joins TRBV18 and TRBJ1-5; TRBD1 matches at 9 bases. Germline trimming cut 6 bases from V and 1 base from J; bases unmatched to any gene: 10. Germline V CDR1 and CDR2: KGHSH, LQKENI. The CDR3 sequence is 17 residues long. CDR3 protein: CASSQGTGGGSNQPQHF. The CDR3 DNA reads as TGTGCCAGCTCCCAAGGAACAGGGGGCGGGAGCAATCAGCCCCAGCATTTT.

The rearrangement joins TRBV2 to TRBJ2-3; 7 positions match TRBD1. The CDR3 is made up of 10 amino acids. Germline values: CDR1 SNHLY, CDR2 FYNNEI. The CDR3 bases are TGTGCAGGGGGCGGGGATACGCAGTATTTT. It yields the protein CAGGGDTQYF.

The V and J genes are TRBV7-9 and TRBJ2-5, with 10 nucleotides matching TRBD2. Germline V gives CDR1 SEHNR, CDR2 FQNEAQ (reference sequence). The CDR3 is 18 residues long. V shed 2 bases, J shed 2 bases, and the junction held 11 bases outside the gene matches. As DNA, the CDR3 is TGTGCCAGCAGCTTAACCCGCCAAGCAGCGGGGGGGCAAGAGACCCAGTACTTC. It encodes CASSLTRQAAGGQETQYF. Using reference TRBV7-9 and TRBJ2-5 for the parts outside the CDR3, the full variable domain is DTGVSQNPRHKITKRGQNVTFRCDPISEHNRLYWYRQTLGQGPEFLTYFQNEAQLEKSRLLSDRFSAERPKGSFSTLEIQRTEQGDSAMYLCASSLTRQAAGGQETQYFGPGTRLLVL.

This rearrangement joins TRBV3-1 (or the pseudogene TRBV3-2) to TRBJ1-2; no definite D call. The CDR3 extends over 13 amino acids. Germline V lookup: CDR1 LGHDT, CDR2 YNNKEL (reference sequence). V lost 1 base, J lost 8 bases, and 11 bases lay in between. CDR3 residues: CASSQATSSGYTF. The CDR3 region has the DNA TGTGCCAGCAGCCAAGCAACATCATCGGGCTACACCTTC.